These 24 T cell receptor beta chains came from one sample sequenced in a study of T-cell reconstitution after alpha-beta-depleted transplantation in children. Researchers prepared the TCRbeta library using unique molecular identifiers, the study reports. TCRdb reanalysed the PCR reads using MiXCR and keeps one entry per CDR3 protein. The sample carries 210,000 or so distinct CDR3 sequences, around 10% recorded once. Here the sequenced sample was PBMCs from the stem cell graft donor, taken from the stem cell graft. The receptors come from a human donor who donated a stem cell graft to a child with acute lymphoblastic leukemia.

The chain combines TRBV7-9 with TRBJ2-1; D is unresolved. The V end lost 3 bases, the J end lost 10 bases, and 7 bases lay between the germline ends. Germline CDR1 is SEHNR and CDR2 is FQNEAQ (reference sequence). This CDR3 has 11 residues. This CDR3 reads CASSFLEEQFF. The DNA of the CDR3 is TGTGCCAGCAGCTTTTTGGAGGAGCAGTTCTTC. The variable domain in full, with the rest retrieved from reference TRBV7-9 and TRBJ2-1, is DTGVSQNPRHKITKRGQNVTFRCDPISEHNRLYWYRQTLGQGPEFLTYFQNEAQLEKSRLLSDRFSAERPKGSFSTLEIQRTEQGDSAMYLCASSFLEEQFFGPGTRLTVL.

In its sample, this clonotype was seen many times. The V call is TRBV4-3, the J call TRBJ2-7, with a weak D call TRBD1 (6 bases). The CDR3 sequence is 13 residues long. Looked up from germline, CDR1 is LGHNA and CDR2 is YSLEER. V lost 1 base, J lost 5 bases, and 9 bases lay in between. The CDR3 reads CASSQARGNEQYF. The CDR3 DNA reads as TGCGCCAGCAGCCAAGCCAGGGGTAACGAGCAGTACTTC.

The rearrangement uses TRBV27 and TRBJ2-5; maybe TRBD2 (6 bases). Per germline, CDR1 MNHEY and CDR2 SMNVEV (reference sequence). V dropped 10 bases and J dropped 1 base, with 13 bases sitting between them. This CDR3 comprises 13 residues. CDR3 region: CATSSGAQETQYF. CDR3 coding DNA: TGTGCCACCTCATCGGGAGCCCAAGAGACCCAGTACTTC.

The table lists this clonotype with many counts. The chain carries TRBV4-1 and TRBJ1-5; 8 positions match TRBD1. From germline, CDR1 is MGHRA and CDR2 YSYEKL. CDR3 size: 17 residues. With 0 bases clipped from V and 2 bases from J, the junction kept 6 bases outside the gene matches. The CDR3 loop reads CASSQDPTGAGNQPQHF. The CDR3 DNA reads TGCGCCAGCAGCCAAGACCCGACAGGGGCGGGCAATCAGCCCCAGCATTTT.

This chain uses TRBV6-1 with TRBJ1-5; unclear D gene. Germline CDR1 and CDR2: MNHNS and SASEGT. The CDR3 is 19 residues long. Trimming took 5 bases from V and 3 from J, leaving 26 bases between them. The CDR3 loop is CASSRFYLYLEVNNQPQHF. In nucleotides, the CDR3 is TGTGCCAGCAGTCGTTTTTATCTTTATCTGGAAGTGAACAATCAGCCCCAGCATTTT.

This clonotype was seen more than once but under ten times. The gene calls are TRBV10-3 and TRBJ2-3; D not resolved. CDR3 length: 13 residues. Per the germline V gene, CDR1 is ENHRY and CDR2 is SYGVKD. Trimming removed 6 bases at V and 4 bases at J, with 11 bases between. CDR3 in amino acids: CAIRGAGPDTQYF. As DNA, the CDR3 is TGTGCCATCAGGGGCGCCGGGCCAGATACGCAGTATTTT.

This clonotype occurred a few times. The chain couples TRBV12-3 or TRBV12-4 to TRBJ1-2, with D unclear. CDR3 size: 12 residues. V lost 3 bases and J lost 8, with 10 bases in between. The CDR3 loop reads CASSLKVEGYTF. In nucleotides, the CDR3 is TGTGCCAGCAGTTTGAAGGTGGAAGGCTACACCTTC.

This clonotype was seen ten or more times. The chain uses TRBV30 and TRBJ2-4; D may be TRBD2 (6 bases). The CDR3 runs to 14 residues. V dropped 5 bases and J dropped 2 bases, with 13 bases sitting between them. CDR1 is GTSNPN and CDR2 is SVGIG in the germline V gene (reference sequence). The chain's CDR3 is CAWGGWRTKNIQYF. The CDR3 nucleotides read TGTGCCTGGGGGGGGTGGAGAACCAAAAACATTCAGTACTTC.

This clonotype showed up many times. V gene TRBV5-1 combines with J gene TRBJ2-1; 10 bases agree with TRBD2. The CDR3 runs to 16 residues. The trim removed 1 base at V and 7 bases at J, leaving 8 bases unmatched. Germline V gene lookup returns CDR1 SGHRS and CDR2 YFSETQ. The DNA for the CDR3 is TGCGCCAGCAGCTTGCAGAGCGGGGGGGCAGAGAATGAGCAGTTCTTC. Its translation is CASSLQSGGAENEQFF.

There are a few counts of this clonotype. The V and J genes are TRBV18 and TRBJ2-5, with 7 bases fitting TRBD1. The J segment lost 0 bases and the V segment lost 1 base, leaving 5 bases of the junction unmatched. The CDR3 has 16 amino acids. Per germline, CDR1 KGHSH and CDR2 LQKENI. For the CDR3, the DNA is TGTGCCAGCTCACCACGGAAGGGACAGAACCAAGAGACCCAGTACTTC. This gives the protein CASSPRKGQNQETQYF.

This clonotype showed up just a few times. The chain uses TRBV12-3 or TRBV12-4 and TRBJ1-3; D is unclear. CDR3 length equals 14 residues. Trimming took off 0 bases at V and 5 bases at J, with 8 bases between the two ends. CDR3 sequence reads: CASSLAHVRNTIYF. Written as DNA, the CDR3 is TGTGCCAGCAGTTTAGCGCACGTGAGAAACACCATATATTTT.

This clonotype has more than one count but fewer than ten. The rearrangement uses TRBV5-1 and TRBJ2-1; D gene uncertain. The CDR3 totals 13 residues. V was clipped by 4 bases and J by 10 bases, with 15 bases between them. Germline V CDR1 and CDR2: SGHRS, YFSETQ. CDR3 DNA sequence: TGCGCCAGCAGCCGGCTGGGCGTGGAAGAGCAGTTCTTC. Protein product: CASSRLGVEEQFF.

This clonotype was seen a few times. CDR3 residues: CASTSGVENTEAFF. In DNA, the CDR3 is TGTGCCAGCACATCCGGGGTGGAAAACACTGAAGCTTTCTTT. V gene TRBV7-6 combines with J gene TRBJ1-1; D is unresolved. The V gene lost 7 bases and the J gene lost 2 bases, with 14 bases spanning the gap. CDR3 size: 14 residues. Germline assignment: CDR1 SGHVS and CDR2 FNYEAQ.

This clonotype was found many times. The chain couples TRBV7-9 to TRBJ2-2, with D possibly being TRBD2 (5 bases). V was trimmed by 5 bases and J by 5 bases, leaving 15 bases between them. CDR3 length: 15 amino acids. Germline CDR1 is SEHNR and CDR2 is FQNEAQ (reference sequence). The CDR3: CASSGFIGGTGELFF. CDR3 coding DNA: TGTGCCAGCAGCGGGTTTATTGGCGGGACCGGGGAGCTGTTTTTT. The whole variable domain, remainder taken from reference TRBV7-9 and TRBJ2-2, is DTGVSQNPRHKITKRGQNVTFRCDPISEHNRLYWYRQTLGQGPEFLTYFQNEAQLEKSRLLSDRFSAERPKGSFSTLEIQRTEQGDSAMYLCASSGFIGGTGELFFGEGSRLTVL.

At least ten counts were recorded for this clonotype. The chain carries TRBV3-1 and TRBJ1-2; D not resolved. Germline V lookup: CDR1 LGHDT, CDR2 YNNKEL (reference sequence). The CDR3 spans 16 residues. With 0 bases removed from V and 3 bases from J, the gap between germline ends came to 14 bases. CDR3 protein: CASSQDLVGRDYGYTF. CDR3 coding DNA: TGTGCCAGCAGCCAAGATTTGGTTGGCCGTGACTATGGCTACACCTTC.

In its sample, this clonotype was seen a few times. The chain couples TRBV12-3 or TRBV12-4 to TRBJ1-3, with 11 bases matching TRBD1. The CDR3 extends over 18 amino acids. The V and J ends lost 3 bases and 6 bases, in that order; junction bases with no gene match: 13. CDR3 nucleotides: TGTGCCAGCAGTTTCCGCCAGACCGGGACAGGGGGTAAAAACACCATATATTTT. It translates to CASSFRQTGTGGKNTIYF.

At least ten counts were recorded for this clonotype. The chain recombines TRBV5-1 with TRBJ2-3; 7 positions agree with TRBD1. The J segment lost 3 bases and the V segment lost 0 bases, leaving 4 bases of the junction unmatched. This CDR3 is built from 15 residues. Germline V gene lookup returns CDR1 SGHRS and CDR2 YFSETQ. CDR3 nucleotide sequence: TGCGCCAGCAGCTTGGTAACAGGGGTAACAGATACGCAGTATTTT. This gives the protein CASSLVTGVTDTQYF.

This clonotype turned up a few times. The CDR3 is CASSSGTGGLSSYEQYF. The CDR3 DNA reads as TGTGCCAGCAGTTCTGGGACTGGAGGTCTGAGTTCCTACGAGCAGTACTTC. J is TRBJ2-7 and V is TRBV27, with D possibly being TRBD2 (6 bases). CDR1 MNHEY and CDR2 SMNVEV come from the germline V gene (reference sequence). Trimming took off 4 bases at V and 1 base at J, with 20 bases between the two ends. This CDR3 has 17 residues.

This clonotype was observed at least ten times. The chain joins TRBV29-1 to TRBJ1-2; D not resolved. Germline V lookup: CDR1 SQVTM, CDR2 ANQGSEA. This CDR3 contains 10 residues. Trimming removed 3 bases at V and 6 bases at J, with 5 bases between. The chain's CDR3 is CSVDTDGYTF. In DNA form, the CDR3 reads TGCAGCGTTGACACGGATGGCTACACCTTC.

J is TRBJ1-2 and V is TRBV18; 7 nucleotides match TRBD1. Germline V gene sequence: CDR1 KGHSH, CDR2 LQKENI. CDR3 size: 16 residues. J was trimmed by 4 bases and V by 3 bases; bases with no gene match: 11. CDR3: CASSPTGSSPSYGYTF. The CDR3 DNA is TGTGCCAGCTCACCGACAGGGTCATCCCCCTCCTATGGCTACACCTTC.

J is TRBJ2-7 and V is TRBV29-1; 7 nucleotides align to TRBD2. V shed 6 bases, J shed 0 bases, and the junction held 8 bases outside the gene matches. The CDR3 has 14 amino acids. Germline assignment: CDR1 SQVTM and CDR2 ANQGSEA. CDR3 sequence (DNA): TGCAGCGTCAGAACCGGGAGGAGCTCCTACGAGCAGTACTTC. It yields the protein CSVRTGRSSYEQYF.

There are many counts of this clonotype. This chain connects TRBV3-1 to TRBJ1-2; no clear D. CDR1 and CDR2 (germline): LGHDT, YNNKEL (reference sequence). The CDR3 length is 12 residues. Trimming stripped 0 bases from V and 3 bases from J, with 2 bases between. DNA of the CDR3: TGTGCCAGCAGCCAAGAGGACTATGGCTACACCTTC. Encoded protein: CASSQEDYGYTF.

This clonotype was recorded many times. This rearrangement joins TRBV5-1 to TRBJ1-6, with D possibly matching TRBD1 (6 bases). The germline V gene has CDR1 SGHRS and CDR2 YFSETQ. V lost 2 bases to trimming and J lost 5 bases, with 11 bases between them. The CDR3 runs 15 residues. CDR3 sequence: CASSLAGANNSPLHF. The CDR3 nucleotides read TGCGCCAGCAGCTTAGCAGGGGCAAATAATTCACCCCTCCACTTT.

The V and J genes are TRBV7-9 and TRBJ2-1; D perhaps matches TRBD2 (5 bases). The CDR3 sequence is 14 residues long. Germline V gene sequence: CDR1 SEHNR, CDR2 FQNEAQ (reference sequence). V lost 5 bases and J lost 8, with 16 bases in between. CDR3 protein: CASSPLRDFDEQFF. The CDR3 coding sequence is TGTGCCAGCAGCCCGTTACGGGATTTCGATGAGCAGTTCTTC.